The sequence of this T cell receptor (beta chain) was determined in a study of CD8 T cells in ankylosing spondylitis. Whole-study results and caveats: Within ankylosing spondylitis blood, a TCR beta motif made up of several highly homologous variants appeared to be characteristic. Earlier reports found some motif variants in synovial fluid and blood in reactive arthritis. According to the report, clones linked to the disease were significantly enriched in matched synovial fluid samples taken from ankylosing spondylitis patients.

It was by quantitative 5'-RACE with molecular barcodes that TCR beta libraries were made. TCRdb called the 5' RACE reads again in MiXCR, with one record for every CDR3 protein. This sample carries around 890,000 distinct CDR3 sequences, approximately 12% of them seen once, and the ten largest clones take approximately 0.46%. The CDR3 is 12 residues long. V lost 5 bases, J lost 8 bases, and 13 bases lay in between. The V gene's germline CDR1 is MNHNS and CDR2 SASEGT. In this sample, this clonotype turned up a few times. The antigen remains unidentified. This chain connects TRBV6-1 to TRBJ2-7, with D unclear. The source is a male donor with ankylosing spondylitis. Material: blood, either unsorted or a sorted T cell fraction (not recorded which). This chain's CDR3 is CASSYHENKQYF. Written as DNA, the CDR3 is TGTGCCAGCAGTTATCACGAGAATAAGCAGTACTTC.